Presented here are 4 T cell receptor beta chains from one specimen sequenced in a study of blood T cell repertoires in COVID-19. The assay was immunoSEQ multiplex PCR, and TCRdb's table has in-frame clones only and misses some. The sample has roughly 4,900 clones, around 73% seen once. Sequenced: peripheral blood. These receptors originate from a human donor in a cohort sampled during active COVID-19.

The chain links TRBV4-1 to TRBJ2-7; D is perhaps TRBD2 (5 bases). Deletions cut 3 bases from V and 3 bases from J, with 12 bases between. Germline CDR1 MGHRA, CDR2 YSYEKL. The CDR3 is 14 residues long. The CDR3 DNA follows: TGCGCCAGCAGCCACCGCGATAGCGACTACGAGCAGTACTTC. Amino acid sequence: CASSHRDSDYEQYF.

The table lists this clone with a few counts. This rearrangement joins TRBV19 to TRBJ1-5, with unresolved D. Trimming left V 5 bases short and J 7 bases short, with 9 bases between. The CDR3 is made up of 12 amino acids. The germline V gene encodes CDR1 LNHDA and CDR2 SQIVND (reference sequence). In DNA form, the CDR3 reads TGTGCCAGTAGTGTGCCCAGGCAGCCCCAGCATTTT. Amino acids: CASSVPRQPQHF.

The chain combines TRBV7-2 with TRBJ2-5; D not resolved. CDR3 length: 16 residues. Germline CDR1 SGHTA, CDR2 FQGNSA. V was shortened by 5 bases and J by 2 bases, with 18 bases between the two germline ends. CDR3 loop: CASSPRGPSQQETQYF. The CDR3, as DNA: TGTGCCAGCAGCCCGCGTGGCCCATCACAGCAAGAGACCCAGTACTTC. Drawing the rest from reference TRBV7-2 and TRBJ2-5, the complete variable domain is GAGVSQSPSNKVTEKGKDVELRCDPISGHTALYWYRQSLGQGLEFLIYFQGNSAPDKSGLPSDRFSAERTGGSVSTLTIQRTQQEDSAVYLCASSPRGPSQQETQYFGPGTRLLVL.

The chain has TRBV18 and TRBJ2-7, with a possible D match to TRBD1 (6 bases). CDR1 is KGHSH and CDR2 is LQKENI in the germline V gene. This CDR3 contains 14 residues. Trimming took 8 bases from V and 6 from J, leaving 20 bases between them. The CDR3 nucleotides are TGTGCCAGCACCTTGTACAGGGATTCGTCCGAGCAGTACTTC. It yields the protein CASTLYRDSSEQYF.